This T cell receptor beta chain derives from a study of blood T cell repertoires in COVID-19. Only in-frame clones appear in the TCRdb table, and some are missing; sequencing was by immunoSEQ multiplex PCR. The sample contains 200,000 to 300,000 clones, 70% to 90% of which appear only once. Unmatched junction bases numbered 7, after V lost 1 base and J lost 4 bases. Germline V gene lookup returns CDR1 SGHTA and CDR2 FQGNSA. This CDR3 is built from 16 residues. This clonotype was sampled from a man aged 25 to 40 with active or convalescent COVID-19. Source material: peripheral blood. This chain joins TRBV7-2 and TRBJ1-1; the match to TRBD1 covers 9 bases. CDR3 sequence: CASSLGDRVAGTEAFF. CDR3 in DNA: TGTGCCAGCAGCTTAGGGGACAGGGTTGCCGGCACTGAAGCTTTCTTT.